These 27 T cell receptor beta chains were sequenced from one sample in a study of cytomegalovirus exposure and HLA in healthy donors. Amplification used 60 Vbeta primers and 13 Jbeta primers. Some clones are missing from TCRdb's copy, which holds only in-frame ones; the method was immunoSEQ multiplex PCR. Counted here are around 130,000 clones, 88% occurring once; the ten biggest clones make up 0.51%. The source material was PBMCs. These receptors all come from a woman aged 40 to 50 in good health and CMV-seronegative.

The CDR3 DNA follows: TGTGCCAGCAGCCGGAGGGGGGGGATAGCTAACTATGGCTACACCTTC. It is translated as CASSRRGGIANYGYTF. The V and J genes are TRBV7-9 and TRBJ1-2, with D possibly TRBD1 on 6 matching bases. The CDR3 covers 16 residues. The germline V gene has CDR1 SEHNR and CDR2 FQNEAQ (reference sequence). V lost 5 bases, J lost 0 bases, and 16 bases lay in between.

The V gene is TRBV5-1, the J gene TRBJ1-1, with D possibly matching TRBD1 (6 bases). Germline V gene lookup returns CDR1 SGHRS and CDR2 YFSETQ. Trimming shortened V by 4 bases and J by 4 bases, and 14 bases separated the two germline ends. This CDR3 has 14 amino acids. The CDR3 DNA sequence: TGCGCCAGCAGCCCCAAACAGGGTCCCACTGAAGCTTTCTTT. The encoded protein is CASSPKQGPTEAFF.

The chain couples TRBV29-1 to TRBJ2-3, with 8 bases matching TRBD2. Per the germline V gene, CDR1 is SQVTM and CDR2 is ANQGSEA. CDR3 length equals 13 residues. The junction had 7 bases not matched to a gene; V was cut back by 7 bases and J by 4 bases. The CDR3 sequence: CSARLAPSDTQYF. In DNA, the CDR3 is TGCAGCGCCCGACTAGCGCCTTCAGATACGCAGTATTTT.

This chain uses TRBV5-4 with TRBJ2-5; D might be TRBD2 (5 bases). The CDR3 runs to 14 residues. Trimming pared 4 bases from V and 1 base from J, leaving 11 bases between. Germline CDR1 reads SGHNT; CDR2 reads YYREEE (reference sequence). The DNA for the CDR3 is TGTGCCAGCAGCGCCCGGGGTCCCCAAGAGACCCAGTACTTC. It translates to CASSARGPQETQYF. Full variable domain (remainder filled in from reference TRBV5-4 and TRBJ2-5): ETGVTQSPTHLIKTRGQQVTLRCSSQSGHNTVSWYQQALGQGPQFIFQYYREEENGRGNFPPRFSGLQFPNYSSELNVNALELDDSALYLCASSARGPQETQYFGPGTRLLVL.

This clone was seen only once. The junction differs from germline at one of its ends, possibly a read error. V is TRBV7-9 and J is TRBJ1-1; D is ambiguous. The CDR3 runs 14 residues. In germline, CDR1 is SEHNR, CDR2 FQNEAQ (reference sequence). The DNA for the CDR3 is TGTTCCAGCAGCTTAGAGGAGAAGAACACTGAAGCTTTCTTT. It is translated as CSSSLEEKNTEAFF.

V usage is TRBV5-1 and J usage is TRBJ2-1; TRBD1 might be the D (5 bases). Germline CDR1 is SGHRS and CDR2 is YFSETQ. The CDR3 length is 13 residues. Trimming stripped 4 bases from V and 5 bases from J, with 10 bases between. Here the CDR3 reads CASSPDSHNEQFF. CDR3 nucleotides: TGCGCCAGCAGCCCCGACAGCCACAATGAGCAGTTCTTC.

This clone appeared once. In DNA form, the CDR3 reads TGTGCCAGCAGCCCCCTAGCGGGAGGCCCCTACGAGCAGTACTTC. It specifies CASSPLAGGPYEQYF. The genes are TRBV4-2 and TRBJ2-7; 11 nucleotides match TRBD2. Per germline, CDR1 LGHNA and CDR2 YNFKEQ. The CDR3 runs 15 residues. V lost 4 bases, J lost 2 bases, and 4 bases stayed unmatched.

The gene calls are TRBV6-4 and TRBJ2-2; TRBD2 matches at 9 bases. Germline lookup yields CDR1 MRHNA and CDR2 SNTAGT. V trimming: 4 bases; J trimming: 6 bases; junction bases outside the gene matches: 12. The CDR3 consists of 17 residues. As DNA, the CDR3 is TGTGCCAGCAGTGTTGTAGCGGGGGCCGGGACCGCCGGGGAGCTGTTTTTT. It is translated as CASSVVAGAGTAGELFF.

V and J are TRBV7-2 and TRBJ1-1, with D tentatively TRBD1 (6 bases). The CDR3 covers 14 residues. V lost 5 bases and J lost 4, with 14 bases in between. Per the germline V gene, CDR1 is SGHTA and CDR2 is FQGNSA. The CDR3 bases are TGTGCCAGCAGCCAACAGGGAGGGGGCACTGAAGCTTTCTTT. This encodes CASSQQGGGTEAFF.

The CDR3 DNA sequence: TGTGCCAGCAGCTTAGAACGGGGATTTCGATATGGCTACACCTTC. Translating it yields CASSLERGFRYGYTF. The gene calls are TRBV7-2 and TRBJ1-2, with D hard to call. The CDR3 extends over 15 amino acids. Trimming stripped 1 base from V and 5 bases from J, with 14 bases between. Germline CDR1 and CDR2: SGHTA and FQGNSA.

This clone was seen a handful of times. This chain connects TRBV20-1 to TRBJ2-7, with D maybe TRBD1 (5 bases). Per the germline V gene, CDR1 is DFQATT and CDR2 is SNEGSKA (reference sequence). V was pared by 0 bases and J by 7 bases, with 7 bases between. There are 11 residues in the CDR3. CDR3 bases: TGCAGTGCTAGAGAGAACAGGGAGCAGTACTTC. It yields the protein CSARENREQYF.

The chain combines TRBV10-3 with TRBJ2-3; D is uncertain. The CDR3 spans 14 residues. Trimming took 3 bases from V and 1 from J, leaving 8 bases between them. CDR1 ENHRY and CDR2 SYGVKD come from the germline V gene. CDR3 sequence: CAISDPRGTDTQYF. The DNA for the CDR3 is TGTGCCATCAGTGATCCCCGTGGCACAGATACGCAGTATTTT.

With regard to this clone: A junction boundary mismatches the germline segment, possibly from a read error. The V call is TRBV7-9, the J call TRBJ2-7; 9 nucleotides align to TRBD1. CDR3 size: 15 residues. Germline-derived CDR1 and CDR2 are SEHNR and FQNEAQ (reference sequence). This CDR3 reads CSSRAPGQGPYEQYF. The CDR3 DNA reads TGTTCCAGCAGGGCACCGGGACAGGGCCCCTACGAGCAGTACTTC.

This clone has more than one count but fewer than ten. V and J are TRBV6-1 and TRBJ1-1; D not certain. Germline CDR1 reads MNHNS; CDR2 reads SASEGT. The CDR3 extends over 13 amino acids. V shed 3 bases and J shed 4 bases, with 9 bases lying between them. The CDR3 sequence is CASSEGTVTEAFF. CDR3 DNA: TGTGCCAGCAGTGAGGGTACAGTCACTGAAGCTTTCTTT.

This chain links TRBV5-5 with TRBJ2-7; 11 bases are a match to TRBD2. V gave up 1 base and J gave up 7 bases; unmatched junction bases: 10. Germline CDR1 and CDR2: SGHKS and YYEKEE (reference sequence). This CDR3 has 16 amino acids. CDR3: CASSLQVAGGFKEQYF. DNA for the CDR3: TGTGCCAGCAGCTTGCAGGTAGCGGGAGGGTTCAAAGAGCAGTACTTC.

The chain employs TRBV5-8 and TRBJ1-4; D not resolved. This CDR3 has 16 residues. Germline values: CDR1 SGHTS, CDR2 YDEGEE. The V end lost 2 bases, the J end lost 1 base, and 12 bases lay between the germline ends. CDR3 amino acids: CASSFGSGETNEKLFF. As DNA, the CDR3 is TGTGCCAGCAGCTTTGGTTCGGGTGAAACTAATGAAAAACTGTTTTTT. The variable domain in full, completed from reference TRBV5-8 and TRBJ1-4, reads EAGVTQSPTHLIKTRGQQATLRCSPISGHTSVYWYQQALGLGLQFLLWYDEGEERNRGNFPPRFSGRQFPNYSSELNVNALELEDSALYLCASSFGSGETNEKLFFGSGTQLSVL.

The V and J genes are TRBV4-1 and TRBJ2-1; 8 nucleotides agree with TRBD2. Germline trimming cut 1 base from V and 9 bases from J; bases unmatched to any gene: 2. The CDR3 sequence is 13 residues long. In germline, CDR1 is MGHRA, CDR2 YSYEKL. The CDR3 DNA sequence: TGCGCCAGCAGCCAAGCGGGACTAGTTGAGCAGTTCTTC. Translation gives CASSQAGLVEQFF.

Turning to this clone: Mismatch with germline at one junction end may stem from a read error. The same CDR3 is also encoded by other DNA sequences in this sample. The CDR3 here is CASTKTGTTYEQYF. The CDR3 region has the DNA TGCGCCAGCACGAAAACAGGAACAACCTACGAGCAGTACTTC. This chain links TRBV2 with TRBJ2-7; maybe TRBD1 (5 bases). Germline CDR1 SNHLY, CDR2 FYNNEI. The CDR3 length is 14 residues.

The count of this clone is one. J is TRBJ2-1 and V is TRBV10-2; TRBD2 aligns across 12 bases. The junction had 8 bases not matched to a gene; V was cut back by 2 bases and J by 0 bases. CDR1 and CDR2 from the germline V gene are WSHSY and SAAADI. The CDR3 is 19 amino acids. The chain's CDR3 is CASSESLAGGWGSYNEQFF. DNA of the CDR3: TGCGCCAGCAGTGAGAGTCTAGCGGGGGGGTGGGGCTCCTACAATGAGCAGTTCTTC.

The V gene is TRBV6-6, the J gene TRBJ1-1; D is possibly TRBD1 (5 bases). CDR1 and CDR2 (germline): MNHNY, SVGAGI (reference sequence). The V end lost 4 bases, the J end lost 7 bases, and 13 bases lay between the germline ends. CDR3 length: 13 amino acids. The CDR3: CASSSPTALEAFF. The CDR3 DNA is TGTGCCAGCAGTTCCCCGACAGCACTTGAAGCTTTCTTT.

The rearrangement links TRBV5-1 to TRBJ2-1, with 9 bases fitting TRBD1. CDR3 length: 15 amino acids. Germline trimming cut 9 bases from V and 9 bases from J; bases unmatched to any gene: 16. Germline V gives CDR1 SGHRS, CDR2 YFSETQ. The CDR3 is CATGPGTGLRGEQFF. The CDR3 DNA is TGCGCCACCGGACCCGGGACAGGGCTTCGAGGTGAGCAGTTCTTC. The full variable domain, rest sourced from reference TRBV5-1 and TRBJ2-1, is KAGVTQTPRYLIKTRGQQVTLSCSPISGHRSVSWYQQTPGQGLQFLFEYFSETQRNKGNFPGRFSGRQFSNSRSEMNVSTLELGDSALYLCATGPGTGLRGEQFFGPGTRLTVL.

This clone was recorded only once. Its ends do not fully match the called genes, so a read error is possible. This chain links TRBV7-9 with TRBJ2-7; 10 bases are shared with TRBD1. Looked up from germline, CDR1 is SEHNR and CDR2 is FQNEAQ (reference sequence). The CDR3 is 17 amino acids. The CDR3 spells CSSSPPTSRQGAHEQYF. In nucleotides, the CDR3 is TGTTCCAGCAGTCCCCCAACCTCTCGACAGGGGGCCCACGAGCAGTACTTC.

This clone was observed a single time. This sequence joins TRBV6-5 and TRBJ2-3; 8 nucleotides match TRBD2. With V trimmed by 6 bases and J by 5 bases, 7 bases remained unmatched. The length of the CDR3 is 14 residues. The germline V gene encodes CDR1 MNHEY and CDR2 SVGAGI. The chain's CDR3 is CASRRGRIGDTQYF. As DNA, the CDR3 is TGTGCCAGCAGGCGCGGGAGGATCGGAGATACGCAGTATTTT.

This chain connects TRBV6-1 to TRBJ1-1; the D gene is possibly TRBD1 (5 bases). Trimming shortened V by 6 bases and J by 5 bases, and 13 bases separated the two germline ends. The CDR3 has 13 residues. CDR1 and CDR2 from the germline V gene are MNHNS and SASEGT. The CDR3 nucleotides are TGTGCCAGCAGCTTGGGGGGGGTGACTGAAGCTTTCTTT. Translating gives CASSLGGVTEAFF.

This clone was recorded a few times. The CDR3 reads CASRPPGQYNEQFF. The CDR3 nucleotides are TGCGCCAGCCGCCCTCCGGGACAGTACAATGAGCAGTTCTTC. The rearrangement uses TRBV5-1 and TRBJ2-1; 7 bases map to TRBD1. With V trimmed by 7 bases and J by 4 bases, 8 bases remained unmatched. Germline-derived CDR1 and CDR2 are SGHRS and YFSETQ. The length of the CDR3 is 14 residues.

V is TRBV27 and J is TRBJ1-1; TRBD1 matches 10 bases. There are 15 residues in the CDR3. The germline CDR1 and CDR2 sequences are MNHEY and SMNVEV (reference sequence). The junction had 8 bases not matched to a gene; V was cut back by 6 bases and J by 4 bases. CDR3 nucleotides: TGTGCCAGCAGCCCATGGGGGACAGGGGTCACTGAAGCTTTCTTT. Its translation: CASSPWGTGVTEAFF.

With respect to this clone: At one boundary the junction diverges from the germline segment, which might be a read error. Other DNA sequences in the same sample also yield this CDR3. The rearrangement links TRBV13 to TRBJ2-7; TRBD2 matches at 11 bases. The CDR3 loop spans 15 amino acids. Germline V gene lookup returns CDR1 PRHDT and CDR2 FYEKMQ (reference sequence). For the CDR3, the DNA is TGTGCCAGCAGCTTGACTAGCGGGGACGCCTACGAACAGTACTTC. Encoded protein: CASSLTSGDAYEQYF.